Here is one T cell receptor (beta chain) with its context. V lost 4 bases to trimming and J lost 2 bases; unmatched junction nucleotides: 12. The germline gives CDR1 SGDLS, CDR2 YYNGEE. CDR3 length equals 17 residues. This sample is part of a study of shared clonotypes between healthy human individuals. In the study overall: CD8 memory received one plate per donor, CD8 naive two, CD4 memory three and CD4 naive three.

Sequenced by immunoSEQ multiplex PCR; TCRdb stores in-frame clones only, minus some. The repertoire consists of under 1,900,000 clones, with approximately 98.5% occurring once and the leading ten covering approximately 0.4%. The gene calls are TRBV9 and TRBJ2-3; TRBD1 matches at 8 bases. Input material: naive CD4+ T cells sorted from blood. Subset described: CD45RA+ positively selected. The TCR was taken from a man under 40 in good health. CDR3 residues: CASSLISGTGFTDTQYF. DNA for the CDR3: TGTGCCAGCAGCCTCATCTCCGGGACAGGCTTCACAGATACGCAGTATTTT.